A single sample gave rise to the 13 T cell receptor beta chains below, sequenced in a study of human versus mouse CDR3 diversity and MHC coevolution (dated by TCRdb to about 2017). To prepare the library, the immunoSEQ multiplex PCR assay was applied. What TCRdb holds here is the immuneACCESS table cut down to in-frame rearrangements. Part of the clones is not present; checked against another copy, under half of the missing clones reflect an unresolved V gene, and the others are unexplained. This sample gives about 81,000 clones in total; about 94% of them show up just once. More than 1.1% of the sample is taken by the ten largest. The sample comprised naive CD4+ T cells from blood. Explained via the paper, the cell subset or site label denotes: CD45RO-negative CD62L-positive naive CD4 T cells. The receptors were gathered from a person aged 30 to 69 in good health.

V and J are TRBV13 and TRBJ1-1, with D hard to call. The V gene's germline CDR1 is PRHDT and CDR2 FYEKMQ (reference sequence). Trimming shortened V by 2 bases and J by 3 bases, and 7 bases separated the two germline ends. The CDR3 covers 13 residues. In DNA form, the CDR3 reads TGTGCCAGCAGCTTAACACGGGACACTGAAGCTTTCTTT. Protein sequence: CASSLTRDTEAFF.

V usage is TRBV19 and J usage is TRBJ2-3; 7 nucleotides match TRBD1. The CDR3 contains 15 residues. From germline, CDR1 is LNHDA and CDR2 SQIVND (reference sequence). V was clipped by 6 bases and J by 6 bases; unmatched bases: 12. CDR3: CASSIRQGERDTQYF. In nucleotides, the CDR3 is TGTGCCAGTAGCATCCGACAGGGTGAGAGGGATACGCAGTATTTT.

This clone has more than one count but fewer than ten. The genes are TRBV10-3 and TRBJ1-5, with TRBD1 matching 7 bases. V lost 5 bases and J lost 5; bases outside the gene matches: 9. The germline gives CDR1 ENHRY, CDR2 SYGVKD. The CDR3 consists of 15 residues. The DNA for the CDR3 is TGTGCCATCAGTCCGGACAGGATCGGAGATCAGCCCCAGCATTTT. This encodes CAISPDRIGDQPQHF.

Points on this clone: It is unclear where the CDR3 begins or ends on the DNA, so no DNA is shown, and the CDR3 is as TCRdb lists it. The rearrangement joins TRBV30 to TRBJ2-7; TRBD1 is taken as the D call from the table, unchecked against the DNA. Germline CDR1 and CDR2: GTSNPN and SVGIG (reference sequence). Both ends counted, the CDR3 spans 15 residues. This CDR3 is CAWSVGTGSSYEQHF.

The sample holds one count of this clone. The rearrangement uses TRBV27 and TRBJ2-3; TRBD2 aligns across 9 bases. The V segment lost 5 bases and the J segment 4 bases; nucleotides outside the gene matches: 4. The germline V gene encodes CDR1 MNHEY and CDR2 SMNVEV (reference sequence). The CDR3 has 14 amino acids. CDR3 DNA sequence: TGTGCCAGCAGTAAAGCGGGAGGCCCAGATACGCAGTATTTT. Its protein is CASSKAGGPDTQYF.

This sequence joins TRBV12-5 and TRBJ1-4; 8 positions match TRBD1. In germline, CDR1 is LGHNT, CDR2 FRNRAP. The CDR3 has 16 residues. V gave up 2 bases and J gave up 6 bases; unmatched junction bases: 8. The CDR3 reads CASGLSRNRGDEKLFF. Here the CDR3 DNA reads TGTGCTAGTGGTTTGTCCCGTAACAGGGGGGATGAAAAACTGTTTTTT. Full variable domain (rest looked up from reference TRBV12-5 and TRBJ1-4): DARVTQTPRHKVTEMGQEVTMRCQPILGHNTVFWYRQTMMQGLELLAYFRNRAPLDDSGMPKDRFSAEMPDATLATLKIQPSEPRDSAVYFCASGLSRNRGDEKLFFGSGTQLSVL.

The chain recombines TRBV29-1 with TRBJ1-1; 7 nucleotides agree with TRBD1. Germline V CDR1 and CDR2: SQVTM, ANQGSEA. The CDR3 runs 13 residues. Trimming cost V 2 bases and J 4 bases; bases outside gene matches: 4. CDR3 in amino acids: CSVERDRATEAFF. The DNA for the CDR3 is TGCAGCGTTGAAAGGGACAGAGCCACTGAAGCTTTCTTT.

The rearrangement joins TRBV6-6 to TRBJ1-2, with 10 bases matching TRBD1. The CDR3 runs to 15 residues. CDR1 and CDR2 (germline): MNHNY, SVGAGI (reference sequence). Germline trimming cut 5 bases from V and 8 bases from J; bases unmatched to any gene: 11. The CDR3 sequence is CASSISRQGAGGYTF. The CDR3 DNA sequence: TGTGCCAGCAGTATATCAAGACAGGGGGCGGGGGGCTACACCTTC.

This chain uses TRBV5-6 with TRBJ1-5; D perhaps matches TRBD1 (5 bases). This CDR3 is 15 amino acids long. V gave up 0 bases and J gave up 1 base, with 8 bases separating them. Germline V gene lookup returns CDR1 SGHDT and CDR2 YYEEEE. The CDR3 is CASSLGKGSNQPQHF. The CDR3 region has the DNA TGTGCCAGCAGCTTGGGGAAGGGGAGCAATCAGCCCCAGCATTTT. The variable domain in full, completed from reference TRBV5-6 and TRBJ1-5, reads DAGVTQSPTHLIKTRGQQVTLRCSPKSGHDTVSWYQQALGQGPQFIFQYYEEEERQRGNFPDRFSGHQFPNYSSELNVNALLLGDSALYLCASSLGKGSNQPQHFGDGTRLSIL.

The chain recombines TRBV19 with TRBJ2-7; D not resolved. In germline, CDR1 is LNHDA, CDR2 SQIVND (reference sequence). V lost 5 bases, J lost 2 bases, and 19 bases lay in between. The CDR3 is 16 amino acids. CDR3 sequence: CASSHRGRRVPYEQYF. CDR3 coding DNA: TGTGCCAGTAGTCACCGAGGCAGACGGGTGCCCTACGAGCAGTACTTC.

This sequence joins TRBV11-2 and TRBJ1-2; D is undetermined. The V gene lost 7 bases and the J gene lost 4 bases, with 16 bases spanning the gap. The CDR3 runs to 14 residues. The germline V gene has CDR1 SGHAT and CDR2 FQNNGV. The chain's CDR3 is CASTTPRGRYGYTF. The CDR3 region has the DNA TGTGCCAGCACCACTCCCCGGGGTCGCTATGGCTACACCTTC. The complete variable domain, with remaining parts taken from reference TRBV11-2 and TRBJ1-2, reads EAGVAQSPRYKIIEKRQSVAFWCNPISGHATLYWYQQILGQGPKLLIQFQNNGVVDDSQLPKDRFSAERLKGVDSTLKIQPAKLEDSAVYLCASTTPRGRYGYTFGSGTRLTVV.

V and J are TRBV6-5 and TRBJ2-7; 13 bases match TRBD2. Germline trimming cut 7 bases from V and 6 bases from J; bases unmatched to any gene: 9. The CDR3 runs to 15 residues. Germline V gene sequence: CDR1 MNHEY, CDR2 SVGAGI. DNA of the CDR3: TGTGCCAGCACCCCAACTAGCGGGGGGGCTCTCGAGCAGTACTTC. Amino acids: CASTPTSGGALEQYF.

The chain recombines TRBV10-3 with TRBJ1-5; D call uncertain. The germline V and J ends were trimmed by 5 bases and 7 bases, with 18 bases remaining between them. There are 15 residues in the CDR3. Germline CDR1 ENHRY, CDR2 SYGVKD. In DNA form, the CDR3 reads TGTGCCATCAGTTCGGACTCCGCTTGGAACCAGCCCCAGCATTTT. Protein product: CAISSDSAWNQPQHF.